The 21 T cell receptor beta chains listed next were all sequenced from one sample in a study of blood T cell repertoires in COVID-19. Using immunoSEQ multiplex PCR, the repertoire was profiled, and TCRdb retains in-frame clones only, with some absent. Here the sample spans about 190,000 clones, approximately 79% being singletons. Sample: peripheral blood. These receptors were obtained from a man aged 25-40 years with active or convalescent COVID-19.

The chain uses TRBV6-5 and TRBJ1-1, with TRBD1 matching 10 bases. CDR3 length: 15 amino acids. The V gene's germline CDR1 is MNHEY and CDR2 SVGAGI. V trimming: 6 bases; J trimming: 0 bases; junction bases outside the gene matches: 4. The CDR3, as DNA: TGTGCCAGCAGGCCGGACAGGGGGGTGAACACTGAAGCTTTCTTT. This gives the protein CASRPDRGVNTEAFF.

CDR3: CASDPLTGDTEAFF. In DNA form, the CDR3 reads TGTGCCAGTGACCCCTTAACAGGGGACACTGAAGCTTTCTTT. The rearrangement uses TRBV9 and TRBJ1-1; 7 nucleotides line up with TRBD1. The trim removed 8 bases at V and 3 bases at J, leaving 10 bases unmatched. Germline CDR1 and CDR2: SGDLS and YYNGEE. This CDR3 contains 14 residues.

The genes are TRBV6-6 and TRBJ1-2; the D is unclear. This CDR3 comprises 14 residues. Between the trimmed V and J ends, which lost 0 bases and 2 bases, there was a span of 7 bases. The germline gives CDR1 MNHNY, CDR2 SVGAGI (reference sequence). CDR3 residues: CASSYSALNYGYTF. The CDR3 DNA is TGTGCCAGCAGTTACTCAGCCCTAAACTATGGCTACACCTTC.

The chain combines TRBV7-9 with TRBJ1-1; TRBD1 matches at 10 bases. The CDR3 consists of 16 residues. Germline lookup yields CDR1 SEHNR and CDR2 FQNEAQ (reference sequence). V shed 6 bases and J 5 bases; nucleotides not matched to a gene: 12. The CDR3 DNA follows: TGTGCCAGCAGGAGAGGGACAGGGGTTGATTGGACTGAAGCTTTCTTT. Its translation: CASRRGTGVDWTEAFF.

This clone appeared once. The chain recombines TRBV19 with TRBJ1-5, with TRBD1 identical over 7 bases. From germline, CDR1 is LNHDA and CDR2 SQIVND (reference sequence). The CDR3 sequence is 14 residues long. The V gene end was trimmed by 6 bases and the J gene end by 9 bases; junction bases not matched to a gene: 11. The CDR3 reads CASSLEDRRVPQHF. CDR3 coding DNA: TGTGCCAGTAGCCTAGAGGACAGGAGGGTGCCCCAGCATTTT.

A few counts support this clone. The rearrangement uses TRBV11-2 and TRBJ2-7, with 13 positions matching TRBD2. Germline assignment: CDR1 SGHAT and CDR2 FQNNGV. The ends lost 1 base at V and 6 bases at J; junction bases unmatched: 9. This CDR3 region has 17 residues. The CDR3, as DNA: TGTGCCAGCAGCTTAGGATTGGGTGGGACTAGCGGGGCCGAGCAGTACGTC. This encodes CASSLGLGGTSGAEQYV.

In DNA form, the CDR3 reads TGCAGTGCCAGTGGGCCCTCTAGCTATGGCTACACCTTC. It codes for CSASGPSSYGYTF. The rearrangement links TRBV20-1 to TRBJ1-2; D unresolved. The CDR3 length is 13 residues. CDR1 is DFQATT and CDR2 is SNEGSKA in the germline V gene (reference sequence). V lost 6 bases and J 4 bases, leaving 15 bases between the germline ends.

This chain joins TRBV5-5 and TRBJ2-1; possible D gene TRBD2, 5 bases. CDR1 is SGHKS, CDR2 YYEKEE, per germline (reference sequence). Trimming shortened V by 5 bases and J by 0 bases, and 24 bases separated the two germline ends. The CDR3 contains 19 residues. The CDR3 protein is CASRGATPNGISSYNEQFF. CDR3 sequence (DNA): TGTGCCAGCAGGGGAGCTACCCCAAACGGGATAAGCTCCTACAATGAGCAGTTCTTC.

The CDR3: CASRETGEAGELFF. CDR3 bases: TGTGCCAGTAGGGAGACAGGGGAGGCCGGGGAGCTGTTTTTT. The chain carries TRBV3-1 (or the pseudogene TRBV3-2) and TRBJ2-2, with 8 positions matching TRBD1. Germline-derived CDR1 and CDR2 are LGHDT and YNNKEL (reference sequence). The CDR3 length is 14 residues. Trimming took 9 bases from V and 6 from J; bases not matched to a gene: 9.

This clone has a handful of counts. The chain uses TRBV5-4 and TRBJ1-1; 9 bases match TRBD1. With V trimmed by 5 bases and J by 4 bases, 15 bases remained unmatched. The CDR3 contains 17 residues. Germline V CDR1 and CDR2: SGHNT, YYREEE (reference sequence). Here the CDR3 reads CASRRTPGQGGGTEAFF. DNA for the CDR3: TGTGCCAGCAGACGAACACCGGGACAGGGAGGTGGCACTGAAGCTTTCTTT.

The genes are TRBV5-6 and TRBJ2-7; 10 bases align to TRBD1. Germline V gene sequence: CDR1 SGHDT, CDR2 YYEEEE. V dropped 4 bases and J dropped 4; count of bases not matched to a gene: 11. This CDR3 comprises 16 residues. CDR3 sequence reads: CASSGTGALGAYEQYV. For the CDR3, the DNA is TGTGCCAGCAGCGGGACAGGGGCATTAGGGGCATACGAGCAGTACGTC.

The J gene is TRBJ1-1, the V gene TRBV28; 10 nucleotides agree with TRBD1. The germline V gene has CDR1 MDHEN and CDR2 SYDVKM. The CDR3 spans 15 residues. The J segment lost 1 base and the V segment lost 7 bases, leaving 6 bases of the junction unmatched. Here the CDR3 DNA reads TGTGCCAGCAATCCGGGACAGGGGAAGAACACTGAAGCTTTCTTT. This codes for CASNPGQGKNTEAFF.

The chain couples TRBV5-1 to TRBJ2-7, with TRBD1 matching 12 bases. The CDR3 spans 15 residues. Germline CDR1 is SGHRS and CDR2 is YFSETQ. V shed 4 bases and J 5 bases; nucleotides not matched to a gene: 7. The CDR3 spells CASSPLGTGGHEQYF. DNA of the CDR3: TGCGCCAGCAGCCCTCTTGGGACAGGGGGCCACGAGCAGTACTTC.

V usage is TRBV7-9 and J usage is TRBJ2-5; D remains ambiguous. In germline, CDR1 is SEHNR, CDR2 FQNEAQ (reference sequence). V shed 3 bases and J shed 0 bases, with 8 bases lying between them. This CDR3 is 14 amino acids long. CDR3 protein: CASSFLRDQETQYF. The CDR3, as DNA: TGTGCCAGCAGCTTTTTACGGGACCAAGAGACCCAGTACTTC.

J is TRBJ1-1 and V is TRBV12-3 or TRBV12-4, with D unresolved. Trimming shortened V by 3 bases and J by 8 bases, and 10 bases separated the two germline ends. The CDR3 consists of 12 residues. The CDR3 protein is CASSFREAEAFF. The CDR3, as DNA: TGTGCCAGCAGTTTCCGGGAAGCAGAAGCTTTCTTT.

This clone was detected once. The V call is TRBV2, the J call TRBJ2-3, with 9 bases lining up with TRBD2. The junction had 14 bases not matched to a gene; V was cut back by 7 bases and J by 6 bases. This CDR3 is 16 amino acids long. Germline CDR1 is SNHLY and CDR2 is FYNNEI. The CDR3 sequence is CASIIASGTFRDTQYF. CDR3 bases: TGTGCCAGCATTATCGCTAGCGGGACCTTCAGGGATACGCAGTATTTT.

The rearrangement uses TRBV30 and TRBJ1-1, with D unclear. The CDR3 runs to 11 residues. Germline loops: CDR1 GTSNPN, CDR2 SVGIG (reference sequence). Trimming left V 2 bases short and J 11 bases short, with 12 bases between. The CDR3 loop reads CAWSIVPRAFF. CDR3 DNA sequence: TGTGCCTGGAGTATAGTCCCCCGGGCTTTCTTT.

The gene calls are TRBV27 and TRBJ1-5; D perhaps matches TRBD1 (5 bases). Germline assignment: CDR1 MNHEY and CDR2 SMNVEV (reference sequence). The CDR3 loop spans 17 amino acids. V was cut by 0 bases and J by 2 bases, with 14 bases left in between. The CDR3 loop is CASSLSWGEWGNQPQHF. Written as DNA, the CDR3 is TGTGCCAGCAGTTTATCATGGGGGGAATGGGGCAATCAGCCCCAGCATTTT.

V is TRBV19 and J is TRBJ2-1; D possibly corresponds to TRBD2 (7 bases). CDR1 and CDR2 from the germline V gene are LNHDA and SQIVND (reference sequence). The CDR3 has 16 amino acids. Trimming cost V 3 bases and J 10 bases, with 22 bases left between them. The CDR3 region has the DNA TGTGCCAGTAGTATCGGGGGCGCGGGGGAGGGCATAGAGCAGTTCTTC. Translating gives CASSIGGAGEGIEQFF.

The chain uses TRBV2 and TRBJ1-5, with D unresolved. Trimming shortened V by 4 bases and J by 5 bases, and 12 bases separated the two germline ends. The germline V gene has CDR1 SNHLY and CDR2 FYNNEI. CDR3 length: 14 residues. In DNA, the CDR3 is TGTGCCAGCAGTGGGCTTTCGGAGGATCAGCCCCAGCATTTT. Translated, it gives CASSGLSEDQPQHF.

The rearrangement joins TRBV7-2 to TRBJ2-1; 9 nucleotides line up with TRBD1. The V gene end was trimmed by 6 bases and the J gene end by 5 bases; junction bases not matched to a gene: 2. CDR3 length: 13 residues. CDR1 is SGHTA, CDR2 FQGNSA, per germline. The CDR3 loop is CASSWTGDNEQFF. In DNA, the CDR3 is TGTGCCAGCAGTTGGACAGGGGACAATGAGCAGTTCTTC.